Presented here are 16 T cell receptor beta chains from one specimen sequenced in a study of blood T cell repertoires in COVID-19. Assay used: immunoSEQ multiplex PCR; TCRdb lists only in-frame clones, some missing. The sample includes approximately 240,000 clones, 75% to 85% of them seen just once. Sequencing was performed on peripheral blood. All receptors come from a woman in her thirties with COVID-19, enrolled during active disease.

The J gene is TRBJ2-2, the V gene TRBV9, with D unresolved. The CDR3 has 13 amino acids. V was cut by 4 bases and J by 2 bases, with 6 bases left in between. The germline CDR1 and CDR2 sequences are SGDLS and YYNGEE. CDR3 sequence reads: CASSPHNTGELFF. CDR3 nucleotides: TGTGCCAGCAGCCCCCATAACACCGGGGAGCTGTTTTTT.

This rearrangement joins TRBV6-2 or TRBV6-3 to TRBJ2-2; 9 nucleotides line up with TRBD1. The CDR3 totals 16 residues. V lost 0 bases to trimming and J lost 4 bases; unmatched junction nucleotides: 3. Germline V gives CDR1 MNHEY, CDR2 SVGEGT. CDR3 bases: TGTGCCAGCAGTTACTCACCGGGACAGGGCACCGGGGAGCTGTTTTTT. The encoded protein is CASSYSPGQGTGELFF.

The rearrangement links TRBV6-5 to TRBJ2-7; 8 bases are a match to TRBD1. V shed 6 bases, J shed 6 bases, and the junction held 10 bases outside the gene matches. Germline CDR1 MNHEY, CDR2 SVGAGI. The CDR3 has 14 residues. CDR3 DNA sequence: TGTGCCAGCAGCGCCGGACAGGGTTCCAGCGAGCAGTACTTC. Encoded protein: CASSAGQGSSEQYF.

The V gene is TRBV7-2, the J gene TRBJ2-5, with D tentatively TRBD1 (6 bases). In germline, CDR1 is SGHTA, CDR2 FQGNSA. The length of the CDR3 is 14 residues. V dropped 6 bases and J dropped 1 base, with 12 bases sitting between them. The CDR3: CASSTGQPQETQYF. CDR3 sequence (DNA): TGTGCCAGCAGTACCGGACAGCCCCAAGAGACCCAGTACTTC.

The DNA for the CDR3 is TGTGCCAGTAGCGGGACAGGAAGGAAAAATGAGCAGTTCTTC. It translates to CASSGTGRKNEQFF. The chain employs TRBV19 and TRBJ2-1, with TRBD1 identical over 8 bases. Germline V gene data show CDR1 as LNHDA and CDR2 as SQIVND (reference sequence). CDR3 length: 14 amino acids. J was trimmed by 7 bases and V by 6 bases; bases with no gene match: 8.

The V and J genes are TRBV10-2 and TRBJ2-1; D is possibly TRBD2 (6 bases). Trimming took 6 bases from V and 3 from J, leaving 9 bases between them. The CDR3 has 13 residues. The germline gives CDR1 WSHSY, CDR2 SAAADI. CDR3 in amino acids: CASSGSSYNEQFF. CDR3 nucleotides: TGCGCCAGCAGCGGGAGCAGCTACAATGAGCAGTTCTTC.

This clone is a singleton in its sample. The chain employs TRBV2 and TRBJ1-2; the D is unclear. V dropped 10 bases and J dropped 0 bases, with 9 bases sitting between them. The germline V gene encodes CDR1 SNHLY and CDR2 FYNNEI. The CDR3 runs 12 residues. The CDR3 spells CATGGTNYGYTF. Here the CDR3 DNA reads TGTGCCACCGGAGGGACTAACTATGGCTACACCTTC.

With respect to this clone: Mismatch with germline at one junction end may stem from a read error. CDR3 residues: CASSQNRGAGLRNF. The CDR3 DNA reads TGTGCCAGCAGCCAGAACAGGGGAGCGGGCCTCCGGAATTTT. The gene calls are TRBV3-1 (or the pseudogene TRBV3-2) and TRBJ2-3, with a tentative D call TRBD1 (7 bases). This CDR3 comprises 14 residues. Germline V gene lookup returns CDR1 LGHDT and CDR2 YNNKEL (reference sequence).

The chain combines TRBV2 with TRBJ1-2; D is uncertain. The CDR3 runs to 12 residues. The V end lost 6 bases, the J end lost 9 bases, and 14 bases lay between the germline ends. CDR1 and CDR2 from the germline V gene are SNHLY and FYNNEI. CDR3 in DNA: TGTGCCAGCAGGGTACCGGGAACCCGCTACACCTTC. Its translation: CASRVPGTRYTF.

The CDR3 sequence: CASNTQGGTDTQYF. The DNA for the CDR3 is TGCGCCAGCAACACCCAGGGGGGCACAGATACGCAGTATTTT. The genes are TRBV5-1 and TRBJ2-3; 7 nucleotides agree with TRBD1. This CDR3 has 14 residues. V dropped 6 bases and J dropped 1; count of bases not matched to a gene: 5. Germline lookup yields CDR1 SGHRS and CDR2 YFSETQ. The full variable domain, completed using reference TRBV5-1 and TRBJ2-3, is KAGVTQTPRYLIKTRGQQVTLSCSPISGHRSVSWYQQTPGQGLQFLFEYFSETQRNKGNFPGRFSGRQFSNSRSEMNVSTLELGDSALYLCASNTQGGTDTQYFGPGTRLTVL.

The gene calls are TRBV5-4 and TRBJ2-3, with 11 bases fitting TRBD2. CDR3 length equals 16 residues. Losses at the gene ends were 4 bases for V and 4 bases for J; bases not matched to a gene: 8. CDR1 is SGHNT and CDR2 is YYREEE in the germline V gene (reference sequence). CDR3 in amino acids: CASSALGLAGADTQYF. The CDR3 nucleotides are TGTGCCAGCAGCGCTCTCGGACTAGCGGGCGCAGATACGCAGTATTTT.

The chain links TRBV7-2 to TRBJ2-7; D is perhaps TRBD2 (6 bases). Trimming removed 5 bases from V and 7 bases from J, with 18 bases in between. This CDR3 has 14 residues. From germline, CDR1 is SGHTA and CDR2 FQGNSA. CDR3 sequence reads: CASSRTGGDREQYF. The CDR3 DNA reads TGTGCCAGCAGCCGGACCGGGGGAGATAGGGAGCAGTACTTC.

This CDR3 is CASSQTGGAGNEQFF. CDR3 DNA: TGTGCCAGCTCGCAAACAGGGGGCGCAGGCAATGAGCAGTTCTTC. The genes are TRBV18 and TRBJ2-1, with 9 bases fitting TRBD1. The CDR3 covers 15 residues. Unmatched junction bases numbered 9, after V lost 6 bases and J lost 6 bases. Germline CDR1 reads KGHSH; CDR2 reads LQKENI.

The chain links TRBV18 to TRBJ1-6; D call uncertain. Trimming cost V 2 bases and J 8 bases, with 10 bases left between them. Germline lookup yields CDR1 KGHSH and CDR2 LQKENI. The CDR3 has 14 residues. CDR3 nucleotides: TGTGCCAGCTCACCAACCGGGTTTGATTCACCCCTCCACTTT. It specifies CASSPTGFDSPLHF.

This chain joins TRBV5-1 and TRBJ1-6; D is ambiguous. CDR3 length: 14 amino acids. The V and J ends lost 1 base and 7 bases respectively, with 9 bases between them. Germline CDR1 and CDR2: SGHRS and YFSETQ. CDR3 sequence (DNA): TGCGCCAGCAGCTTGACAGAACCAAATTCACCCCTCCACTTT. It translates to CASSLTEPNSPLHF.

The V gene is TRBV11-2, the J gene TRBJ2-3; 10 bases fit TRBD2. The germline V gene has CDR1 SGHAT and CDR2 FQNNGV. The J segment lost 6 bases and the V segment lost 5 bases, leaving 14 bases of the junction unmatched. The CDR3 runs 17 residues. The CDR3 region has the DNA TGTGCCAGCAGCGGGCGGACTAGCGGAAAGTTGGGGGATACGCAGTATTTT. It codes for CASSGRTSGKLGDTQYF. The whole variable domain, remainder taken from reference TRBV11-2 and TRBJ2-3, is EAGVAQSPRYKIIEKRQSVAFWCNPISGHATLYWYQQILGQGPKLLIQFQNNGVVDDSQLPKDRFSAERLKGVDSTLKIQPAKLEDSAVYLCASSGRTSGKLGDTQYFGPGTRLTVL.